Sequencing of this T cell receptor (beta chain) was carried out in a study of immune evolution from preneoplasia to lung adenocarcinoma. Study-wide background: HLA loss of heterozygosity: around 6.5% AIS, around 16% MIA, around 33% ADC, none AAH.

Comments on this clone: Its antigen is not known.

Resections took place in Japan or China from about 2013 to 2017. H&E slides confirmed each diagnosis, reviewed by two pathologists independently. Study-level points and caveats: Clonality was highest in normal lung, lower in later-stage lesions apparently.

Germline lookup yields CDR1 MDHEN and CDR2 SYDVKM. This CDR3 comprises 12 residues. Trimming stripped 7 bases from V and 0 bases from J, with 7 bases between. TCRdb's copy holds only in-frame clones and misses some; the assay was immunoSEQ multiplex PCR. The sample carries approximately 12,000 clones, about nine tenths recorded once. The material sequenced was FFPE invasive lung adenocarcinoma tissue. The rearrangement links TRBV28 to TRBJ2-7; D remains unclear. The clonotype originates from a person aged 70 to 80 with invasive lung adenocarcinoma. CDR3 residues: CASKADSYEQYF. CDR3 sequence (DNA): TGTGCCAGCAAGGCAGACTCCTACGAGCAGTACTTC.